This T cell receptor (beta chain) was recorded in a study of cytomegalovirus exposure and HLA in healthy donors. Study observations and caveats: What a later analysis showed was that several of the most significant clusters appeared linked to common viral pathogens.

PCR used 60 Vbeta primers and 13 Jbeta primers. The method was immunoSEQ multiplex PCR; TCRdb's version includes in-frame clones alone and lacks a portion of them. The table lists over 150,000 clones, roughly 70% of them singletons, with over 2.5% in the top ten. This clone occurred once. Its antigen is not known. This CDR3 region has 16 residues. The V and J ends lost 0 bases and 7 bases, in that order; junction bases with no gene match: 7. Looked up from germline, CDR1 is SGHDT and CDR2 is YYEEEE. The sequenced sample was PBMCs. The chain uses TRBV5-6 and TRBJ2-1; 10 nucleotides align to TRBD2. The source of this sequence is a woman aged 25 to 39 in good health and CMV-seronegative. The CDR3 DNA reads as TGTGCCAGCAGCTTGGCCCCTAGCGGGAGCGGTAATGAGCAGTTCTTC. It is translated as CASSLAPSGSGNEQFF.